This T cell receptor beta chain was sequenced in a study of shared clonotypes between healthy human individuals. Cells designated naive CD8 were CD45RO-negative and were positively selected for CCR7, with terminally differentiated effector memory CD45RA+ cells excluded. Libraries were prepared by immunoSEQ multiplex PCR; TCRdb keeps only in-frame clonotypes and omits some of them. The data hold around 1.9 million clones, with 93% observed a single time. The CDR3 runs to 14 residues. Trimming removed 5 bases at V and 2 bases at J, with 13 bases between. The germline CDR1 and CDR2 sequences are MNHNS and SASEGT. Study-level results: It was the non-shared clonotypes that had lower generation probabilities than clonotypes shared by all four donors. The study generally estimated greater richness for naive than memory subsets.

In the case of this clone: Antigen specificity is unknown.

The chain combines TRBV6-1 with TRBJ2-7, with no clear D. The source of this sequence is a young man in good health. Some clones in this sample may be carry-over from other donors' samples. Sequences were obtained from naive CD8+ T cells from PBMCs. CDR3 bases: TGTGCCAGCAGTCAGCGATGGCAAACCTACGAGCAGTACTTC. Amino acid sequence: CASSQRWQTYEQYF.